This T cell receptor (beta chain) was profiled in a study of T-cell memory formation after mild COVID-19 (dated by TCRdb to about 2021). About the investigation overall: TCR sequence clusters from the two donors were largely donor specific. Longitudinal TCRalpha and TCRbeta repertoire sequencing tracked T-cell clones expanding and contracting after mild COVID-19 in a couple of donors. Two young, previously healthy adult volunteers made up the cohort, one male and one female.

This clonotype occurred a few times. Its antigen is not yet known. The record has no base qualities; no much larger clone is one base away. General findings and caveats noted by the study authors: The study covered only a couple of mild cases, and larger cohorts including severe cases with pre-infection samples were considered necessary. Contracting CD4+ clones turned up mainly in the CM and EM memory subsets, whereas EMRA was where CD8+ clones were enriched. Some responding clones were detected in pre-infection memory, suggesting pre-existing cross-reactive memory T cells joined the SARS-CoV-2 response. Clones that contracted from day 15 to 85 showed balanced CD4/CD8 phenotypes, whereas a second wave of clones that expanded from day 15 to 37 leaned towards CD4+. SARS-CoV-2 specificity of the second-wave clones peaking on day 37 was not confirmed.

The CDR3 has 14 amino acids, counting the end cysteine and phenylalanine. Here the CDR3 DNA is all that survives: 42 bases in frame from base 1. V was cut back by 2 bases and J by 3 bases, leaving a gap of 8 bases between them. CDR1 and CDR2 are read off the germline V gene as SGHTA and FQGNSA. TCRdb lists the instrument as Illumina NovaSeq 6000. TCRalpha and TCRbeta cDNA libraries were built by 5'RACE with constant-segment primers, adding sample barcodes and unique molecular identifiers. RNA was extracted from every sample with Trizol reagent. Library amplification was performed in two PCR steps, and a second sample barcode and Illumina TruSeq adapters were introduced in the second step. Libraries were sequenced on an Illumina NovaSeq with 2 x 150 bp paired-end reads. The original methods were these. Demultiplexing of reads and collapsing into UMI-guided consensus sequences were performed with migec v1.2.7. Using mixcr v2.1.11, the UMI consensuses were aligned to TRA and TRB V and J templates and assembled into clonotypes. Clonotypes were classified as expanded or contracted when called significant by both edgeR and NoisET, with noise models trained on biological replicates. edgeR calls used a false discovery rate-adjusted p below 0.01 and a log2 fold-change threshold of 1. As an exploratory analysis of dynamics, max-normalized trajectories of the 1000 most abundant clonotypes were examined with PCA combined with hierarchical clustering. Each responding clone was given a CD4 or CD8 phenotype based on the CD4+ and CD8+ repertoires, which had been sequenced separately. In-frame beta chains were kept once TCRdb had trimmed the public reads at Q25 with fastp and called clones with MiXCR. Rows with a matching CDR3 protein are joined into one entry that keeps the most common DNA and genes. The V and J calls reflect TCRdb's pipeline rather than the authors' work. The sample contains some 260,000 distinct CDR3 sequences, about 17% of them found a single time. The top ten hold approximately 3.4% of the sample.

Ficoll-Paque density gradient centrifugation was the method used to isolate PBMCs. The rearrangement joined TRBV7-2 to TRBJ1-5, with the D segment identity uncertain. Specimen: PBMCs or a T cell subset sorted from them (not recorded which). The TCR was taken from a man between 18 and 29 years old who had mild COVID-19 (a few samples of this study predate the infection). The sample titles of this study are shuffled in the database, so cell type and time point are left out; the donor was told from shared clones. This receptor carries the CDR3 CASSLRRDNQPQHF. DNA sequence: TGTGCCAGCAGCTTAAGAAGGGACAATCAGCCCCAGCATTTT.